One and the same sample provided the 25 T cell receptor beta chains below, sequenced in a study of cytomegalovirus exposure and HLA in healthy donors. The PCR used 60 Vbeta and 13 Jbeta primers. Profiling relied on immunoSEQ multiplex PCR, and the TCRdb table lists in-frame clones only, not all of them. The sample lists a few hundred thousand clones; over 70% were seen once. Specimen: PBMCs. The receptor source for this set is a girl aged 2 to 9 in good health and CMV-seronegative.

V is TRBV27 and J is TRBJ1-2, with TRBD1 matching over 7 bases. Germline V gene data show CDR1 as MNHEY and CDR2 as SMNVEV (reference sequence). Trimming took 9 bases from V and 4 from J; bases not matched to a gene: 11. The CDR3 has 14 amino acids. The CDR3 spells CASKQGQISYGYTF. The CDR3 nucleotides are TGTGCCAGTAAACAGGGGCAGATATCCTATGGCTACACCTTC.

The chain is built from TRBV4-1 and TRBJ2-1; possible D gene TRBD2, 6 bases. The CDR3 totals 15 residues. Germline CDR1 MGHRA, CDR2 YSYEKL. The V gene lost 1 base and the J gene lost 5 bases, with 12 bases spanning the gap. The CDR3 sequence: CASSQGPSEHNEQFF. The CDR3 DNA sequence: TGCGCCAGCAGCCAAGGGCCTAGCGAACACAATGAGCAGTTCTTC.

The genes are TRBV6-1 and TRBJ1-1; weak D call: TRBD1 (6 bases). From germline, CDR1 is MNHNS and CDR2 SASEGT. The CDR3 runs to 13 residues. V shed 8 bases and J shed 4 bases, with 14 bases lying between them. The CDR3 spells CASVYRDSTEAFF. The DNA for the CDR3 is TGTGCCAGCGTATACAGGGATAGCACTGAAGCTTTCTTT.

The rearrangement uses TRBV5-4 and TRBJ2-2, with D perhaps matching TRBD2 (6 bases). Between the trimmed V and J ends, which lost 0 bases and 3 bases, there was a span of 9 bases. The CDR3 totals 15 residues. The germline gives CDR1 SGHNT, CDR2 YYREEE (reference sequence). CDR3 bases: TGTGCCAGCAGCTTGGGCGGGACCCACACCGGGGAGCTGTTTTTT. It translates to CASSLGGTHTGELFF.

The chain carries TRBV28 and TRBJ1-2; no firm D call. V was trimmed by 7 bases and J by 7 bases, leaving 10 bases between them. CDR3 length equals 11 residues. CDR1 and CDR2 from the germline V gene are MDHEN and SYDVKM. The CDR3 protein is CASTSGRGYTF. CDR3 nucleotide sequence: TGTGCCAGCACTTCAGGTCGTGGCTACACCTTC.

This clone was found once. This sequence joins TRBV19 and TRBJ2-1; a weak D match, TRBD2 (5 bases). Deletions cut 3 bases from V and 7 bases from J, with 19 bases between. The CDR3 sequence is 16 residues long. Germline-derived CDR1 and CDR2 are LNHDA and SQIVND (reference sequence). The CDR3 protein is CASSISLAKLGNEQFF. The CDR3 region has the DNA TGTGCCAGTAGTATTTCATTAGCGAAGTTAGGGAATGAGCAGTTCTTC. Together with reference TRBV19 and TRBJ2-1, the CDR3 gives the full variable domain: DGGITQSPKYLFRKEGQNVTLSCEQNLNHDAMYWYRQDPGQGLRLIYYSQIVNDFQKGDIAEGYSVSREKKESFPLTVTSAQKNPTAFYLCASSISLAKLGNEQFFGPGTRLTVL.

This sequence joins TRBV30 and TRBJ2-7, with 11 bases lining up with TRBD2. Germline V CDR1 and CDR2: GTSNPN, SVGIG (reference sequence). Losses at the gene ends were 4 bases for V and 4 bases for J; bases not matched to a gene: 6. CDR3 size: 14 residues. CDR3 in DNA: TGTGCCTGGACGTGGGCTAGCGGGAGGTACGAGCAGTACTTC. Amino acid sequence: CAWTWASGRYEQYF.

The V and J genes are TRBV7-6 and TRBJ1-1, with D possibly TRBD1 on 6 matching bases. The CDR3 spans 13 residues. Germline CDR1 reads SGHVS; CDR2 reads FNYEAQ. Trimming removed 5 bases at V and 1 base at J, with 8 bases between. The CDR3, as DNA: TGTGCCAGCAGCCGGACAGAGAACACTGAAGCTTTCTTT. It is translated as CASSRTENTEAFF.

The V call is TRBV4-1, the J call TRBJ1-5; TRBD1 matches at 8 bases. Unmatched junction bases numbered 8, after V lost 3 bases and J lost 7 bases. This CDR3 comprises 15 residues. The germline gives CDR1 MGHRA, CDR2 YSYEKL. The CDR3 bases are TGCGCCAGCAGCCACGGCAGGGGGCAGGGCCAGCCCCAGCATTTT. Translated: CASSHGRGQGQPQHF.

V usage is TRBV5-1 and J usage is TRBJ2-1; 9 bases fit TRBD1. The CDR3 has 13 residues. The trim removed 9 bases at V and 4 bases at J, leaving 5 bases unmatched. Germline CDR1 is SGHRS and CDR2 is YFSETQ. CDR3 in amino acids: CATSDRGYNEQFF. DNA for the CDR3: TGCGCCACCTCGGACAGGGGTTACAATGAGCAGTTCTTC.

This rearrangement joins TRBV11-2 to TRBJ2-7; TRBD2 agrees at 10 bases. The CDR3 extends over 17 amino acids. Germline CDR1 reads SGHAT; CDR2 reads FQNNGV. With V trimmed by 5 bases and J by 2 bases, 12 bases remained unmatched. CDR3 bases: TGTGCCAGCAGCCACGCTAGCGGGAGCGGCCGGGCCTACGAGCAGTACTTC. It codes for CASSHASGSGRAYEQYF.

The V call is TRBV7-8, the J call TRBJ1-1, with 10 bases identical to TRBD1. This CDR3 region has 15 residues. CDR1 is SGHVS and CDR2 is FQNEAQ in the germline V gene. The J segment lost 9 bases and the V segment lost 2 bases, leaving 9 bases of the junction unmatched. CDR3 DNA sequence: TGTGCCAGCAGCTTATGGGGACAGGGGCCGACCAAAGCTTTCTTT. Its translation: CASSLWGQGPTKAFF.

The V and J genes are TRBV18 and TRBJ2-3; 11 nucleotides agree with TRBD1. The CDR3 covers 16 residues. Per germline, CDR1 KGHSH and CDR2 LQKENI. V shed 0 bases and J 2 bases; nucleotides not matched to a gene: 1. The CDR3 bases are TGTGCCAGCTCACCACCGGGACAGGGGGTCACAGATACGCAGTATTTT. It translates to CASSPPGQGVTDTQYF.

This clone has just a few counts. The chain couples TRBV5-4 to TRBJ1-1; D is possibly TRBD1 (5 bases). Per the germline V gene, CDR1 is SGHNT and CDR2 is YYREEE (reference sequence). Trimming shortened V by 4 bases and J by 0 bases, and 10 bases separated the two germline ends. This CDR3 is 14 amino acids long. CDR3 protein: CASSADMMNTEAFF. For the CDR3, the DNA is TGTGCCAGCAGCGCGGACATGATGAACACTGAAGCTTTCTTT.

This sequence joins TRBV5-1 and TRBJ2-7, with a weak D call TRBD1 (5 bases). V dropped 0 bases and J dropped 5 bases, with 9 bases sitting between them. Germline CDR1 and CDR2: SGHRS and YFSETQ. The CDR3 is 13 residues long. The CDR3 sequence is CASSLVVGDEQYF. As DNA, the CDR3 is TGCGCCAGCAGCTTGGTTGTAGGGGACGAGCAGTACTTC.

Concerning this clone: The germline gene is not matched at one end of the junction; a read error may be the cause. The chain is built from TRBV7-9 and TRBJ2-7, with D possibly being TRBD1 (5 bases). The CDR3 length is 13 residues. Germline CDR1 reads SEHNR; CDR2 reads FQNEAQ (reference sequence). The CDR3 protein is CSSSFSGFHEQYF. The CDR3 DNA follows: TGTTCCAGCAGCTTCTCAGGGTTTCACGAGCAGTACTTC. Full variable domain (missing parts from reference TRBV7-9 and TRBJ2-7): DTGVSQNPRHKITKRGQNVTFRCDPISEHNRLYWYRQTLGQGPEFLTYFQNEAQLEKSRLLSDRFSAERPKGSFSTLEIQRTEQGDSAMYLCSSSFSGFHEQYFGPGTRLTVT.

Concerning this clone itself: Within the sample, other DNA sequences also encode this same CDR3. The rearrangement uses TRBV6-1 and TRBJ1-3, with 9 bases aligning to TRBD1. CDR1 MNHNS and CDR2 SASEGT come from the germline V gene. The CDR3 totals 14 residues. After removal of 5 bases from V and 2 bases from J, the junction contained 1 base not matched to a gene. Here the CDR3 DNA reads TGTGCCAGCAGTAGGACAGGGGCTGGAAACACCATATATTTT. Amino acids: CASSRTGAGNTIYF.

This clone was picked up a small number of times. The gene calls are TRBV7-6 and TRBJ2-2; D is undetermined. V was trimmed by 6 bases and J by 2 bases, leaving 10 bases between them. Germline assignment: CDR1 SGHVS and CDR2 FNYEAQ. This CDR3 is 14 amino acids long. CDR3: CASSLRLNTGELFF. For the CDR3, the DNA is TGTGCCAGCAGTCTTCGACTTAACACCGGGGAGCTGTTTTTT. Together with reference TRBV7-6 and TRBJ2-2, the CDR3 gives the full variable domain: GAGVSQSPRYKVTKRGQDVALRCDPISGHVSLYWYRQALGQGPEFLTYFNYEAQQDKSGLPNDRFSAERPEGSISTLTIQRTEQRDSAMYRCASSLRLNTGELFFGEGSRLTVL.

This chain links TRBV6-6 with TRBJ1-2; possibly TRBD1 for D (5 bases). CDR1 is MNHNY and CDR2 is SVGAGI in the germline V gene (reference sequence). The CDR3 runs 16 residues. V was clipped by 2 bases and J by 3 bases, with 16 bases between them. The CDR3 region is CASSYPRGGSHYGYTF. As DNA, the CDR3 is TGTGCCAGCAGTTACCCTCGTGGGGGGTCTCACTATGGCTACACCTTC.

The chain uses TRBV9 and TRBJ2-3; no clear D gene. CDR1 is SGDLS and CDR2 is YYNGEE in the germline V gene. CDR3 length: 13 residues. V was pared by 0 bases and J by 6 bases, with 8 bases between. The CDR3, as DNA: TGTGCCAGCAGCGTAGGGGCAGTGGATACGCAGTATTTT. It specifies CASSVGAVDTQYF.

The chain combines TRBV10-3 with TRBJ1-1; tentative D call: TRBD1 (5 bases). V dropped 6 bases and J dropped 7 bases, with 12 bases sitting between them. The CDR3 runs to 12 residues. Germline V gene sequence: CDR1 ENHRY, CDR2 SYGVKD. The CDR3 loop reads CAISDRRSEAFF. CDR3 nucleotides: TGTGCCATCAGCGACAGACGGAGTGAAGCTTTCTTT.

The chain has TRBV11-3 and TRBJ2-5; D possibly corresponds to TRBD2 (6 bases). The J call may be incorrect, as the DNA end agrees better with TRBJ2-7. CDR1 is SGHNT, CDR2 YENEEA, per germline. This CDR3 region has 15 residues. CDR3 in DNA: TGTGCCAGCAGCGCTCAGGCGGGGAGAGCCTACGAGCAGTACTTC. Protein: CASSAQAGRAYEQYF.

The chain has TRBV11-2 and TRBJ2-7; 7 bases map to TRBD2. J gave up 1 base and V 6 bases, and 6 bases lay outside the gene matches. Germline assignment: CDR1 SGHAT and CDR2 FQNNGV. The length of the CDR3 is 14 residues. The CDR3 bases are TGTGCCAGCAGAAACCGGGGAGGGTCCTACGAGCAGTACTTC. It codes for CASRNRGGSYEQYF.

The gene calls are TRBV7-9 and TRBJ1-1; tentative D call: TRBD1 (5 bases). Trimming removed 2 bases at V and 4 bases at J, with 11 bases between. The CDR3 consists of 14 residues. Germline V gene sequence: CDR1 SEHNR, CDR2 FQNEAQ (reference sequence). CDR3 region: CASSLQGGATEAFF. CDR3 in DNA: TGTGCCAGCAGCTTACAGGGAGGGGCCACTGAAGCTTTCTTT.

The chain couples TRBV28 to TRBJ2-1; 11 nucleotides agree with TRBD2. V lost 6 bases and J lost 5; bases outside the gene matches: 15. Germline V CDR1 and CDR2: MDHEN, SYDVKM. This CDR3 spans 18 amino acids. The CDR3 here is CASRWGVMRLAGNNEQFF. In nucleotides, the CDR3 is TGTGCCAGCAGGTGGGGGGTGATGCGACTAGCGGGGAACAATGAGCAGTTCTTC.